These 25 T cell receptor beta chains share one sample of origin, sequenced in a study of PD-L1 blockade in urothelial cancer. Measured with immunoSEQ multiplex PCR; TCRdb has only the in-frame clones, and not every one. The sample lists around 50,000 clones; 75% to 90% were seen once. Time point here: pretreatment peripheral blood. This specimen consisted of PBMCs, obtained around atezolizumab (anti-PD-L1) treatment. These receptors were obtained from a man aged 45-65 years with urothelial cancer.

The V call is TRBV9, the J call TRBJ1-2; 7 bases align to TRBD1. Germline V gene sequence: CDR1 SGDLS, CDR2 YYNGEE. The V and J ends lost 4 bases and 4 bases, in that order; junction bases with no gene match: 10. The CDR3 extends over 15 amino acids. The CDR3 DNA follows: TGTGCCAGCAGCTTGACGGGACAGCACCCCTATGGCTACACCTTC. Its translation: CASSLTGQHPYGYTF.

The V call is TRBV10-2, the J call TRBJ2-7, with TRBD1 matching over 8 bases. The trim removed 5 bases at V and 6 bases at J, leaving 12 bases unmatched. CDR1 and CDR2 (germline): WSHSY, SAAADI. The CDR3 runs to 15 residues. The CDR3 coding sequence is TGCGCCAGCAGTTACGGACAGGGCCGGCGGGGCGAGCAGTACTTC. Protein sequence: CASSYGQGRRGEQYF.

The CDR3 sequence: CSAWTGVGYTF. The CDR3 coding sequence is TGCAGTGCTTGGACAGGGGTTGGCTACACCTTC. The rearrangement links TRBV20-1 to TRBJ1-2, with 9 bases aligning to TRBD1. Germline loops: CDR1 DFQATT, CDR2 SNEGSKA (reference sequence). With V trimmed by 5 bases and J by 7 bases, 2 bases remained unmatched. The CDR3 consists of 11 residues.

This clone has a single count. V is TRBV19 and J is TRBJ1-1; D is perhaps TRBD1 (6 bases). This CDR3 has 16 residues. Trimming stripped 2 bases from V and 1 base from J, with 14 bases between. The germline gives CDR1 LNHDA, CDR2 SQIVND (reference sequence). CDR3 residues: CASSISAGATNTEAFF. CDR3 DNA sequence: TGTGCCAGTAGTATATCCGCAGGGGCCACGAACACTGAAGCTTTCTTT.

This clone was seen once. The chain carries TRBV10-3 and TRBJ1-2; D is unclear. The CDR3 has 13 amino acids. V lost 4 bases to trimming and J lost 8 bases, with 14 bases between them. Germline loops: CDR1 ENHRY, CDR2 SYGVKD. In DNA, the CDR3 is TGTGCCATCAGTGGACGGCAGCTGGAGGGCTACACCTTC. Its translation: CAISGRQLEGYTF.

The chain is built from TRBV28 and TRBJ1-4; TRBD1 agrees at 9 bases. J lost 4 bases, V lost 3 bases, and 6 bases had no gene match. The CDR3 is 16 amino acids. Per the germline V gene, CDR1 is MDHEN and CDR2 is SYDVKM. The DNA of the CDR3 is TGTGCCAGCAGTTTTGGACAGGGGCCACTTAATGAAAAACTGTTTTTT. Its translation is CASSFGQGPLNEKLFF.

This chain joins TRBV18 and TRBJ1-5; the match to TRBD1 covers 8 bases. CDR1 is KGHSH, CDR2 LQKENI, per germline. The ends lost 4 bases at V and 4 bases at J; junction bases unmatched: 6. This CDR3 spans 15 amino acids. CDR3 sequence: CASSLVGQGNQPQHF. DNA of the CDR3: TGTGCCAGCTCACTGGTCGGACAGGGTAATCAGCCCCAGCATTTT.

The chain is built from TRBV5-4 and TRBJ2-1; D possibly corresponds to TRBD1 (6 bases). Trimming removed 4 bases at V and 8 bases at J, with 22 bases between. Germline CDR1 and CDR2: SGHNT and YYREEE (reference sequence). The CDR3 has 16 residues. Here the CDR3 reads CASSPSVARGGYEQFF. In nucleotides, the CDR3 is TGTGCCAGCAGCCCCTCGGTAGCGAGAGGGGGATATGAGCAGTTCTTC.

The V call is TRBV19, the J call TRBJ1-1; D gene unclear. This CDR3 is built from 12 residues. V lost 5 bases to trimming and J lost 0 bases, with 4 bases between them. Germline CDR1 and CDR2: LNHDA and SQIVND (reference sequence). In DNA, the CDR3 is TGTGCCAGTAGTCTTATGAACACTGAAGCTTTCTTT. Amino acids: CASSLMNTEAFF. The complete variable domain, with remaining parts taken from reference TRBV19 and TRBJ1-1, reads DGGITQSPKYLFRKEGQNVTLSCEQNLNHDAMYWYRQDPGQGLRLIYYSQIVNDFQKGDIAEGYSVSREKKESFPLTVTSAQKNPTAFYLCASSLMNTEAFFGQGTRLTVV.

The V and J genes are TRBV5-1 and TRBJ1-2; D is ambiguous. V dropped 4 bases and J dropped 2 bases, with 12 bases sitting between them. The CDR3 runs 14 residues. The germline CDR1 and CDR2 sequences are SGHRS and YFSETQ. CDR3 DNA: TGCGCCAGCAGCGCGACAAGGATGAACTATGGCTACACCTTC. Amino acid sequence: CASSATRMNYGYTF.

The rearrangement links TRBV4-2 to TRBJ2-1; 8 bases line up with TRBD1. This CDR3 has 16 residues. Per the germline V gene, CDR1 is LGHNA and CDR2 is YNFKEQ. Trimming took 2 bases from V and 0 from J; bases not matched to a gene: 3. CDR3 region: CASSQPDRASYNEQFF. The CDR3 bases are TGTGCCAGCAGCCAACCGGACAGGGCCTCCTACAATGAGCAGTTCTTC.

The chain recombines TRBV10-1 with TRBJ2-4; 9 nucleotides align to TRBD2. Looked up from germline, CDR1 is WNHNN and CDR2 is SYGVQD (reference sequence). The CDR3 has 15 amino acids. V was pared by 6 bases and J by 1 base, with 4 bases of the junction left unmatched. CDR3 protein: CASRGLAVAKNIQYF. The CDR3 region has the DNA TGCGCCAGCAGGGGACTAGCAGTGGCCAAAAACATTCAGTACTTC.

J is TRBJ1-5 and V is TRBV6-1; weak D call: TRBD1 (6 bases). The CDR3 is 13 amino acids. V was clipped by 4 bases and J by 4 bases, with 8 bases between them. Germline V gene lookup returns CDR1 MNHNS and CDR2 SASEGT. The CDR3: CASSGDRNQPQHF. DNA for the CDR3: TGTGCCAGCAGTGGCGACAGGAATCAGCCCCAGCATTTT.

In DNA form, the CDR3 reads TGCAGCGTGGTGCAGGGGGGCAATGAGCAGTTCTTC. Its protein is CSVVQGGNEQFF. The chain has TRBV29-1 and TRBJ2-1, with a possible D match to TRBD1 (7 bases). V was trimmed by 6 bases and J by 6 bases, leaving 12 bases between them. Germline CDR1 and CDR2: SQVTM and ANQGSEA. The CDR3 length is 12 residues.

The CDR3 protein is CASSRTGKNNYGYTF. CDR3 nucleotide sequence: TGTGCCAGCAGCCGTACAGGAAAAAACAACTATGGCTACACCTTC. V usage is TRBV7-9 and J usage is TRBJ1-2; D is possibly TRBD1 (5 bases). CDR1 is SEHNR, CDR2 FQNEAQ, per germline (reference sequence). This CDR3 is built from 15 residues. Between the trimmed V and J ends, which lost 5 bases and 2 bases, there was a span of 15 bases.

J is TRBJ1-2 and V is TRBV5-4; 10 bases fit TRBD1. The germline V gene encodes CDR1 SGHNT and CDR2 YYREEE (reference sequence). V was clipped by 5 bases and J by 7 bases; unmatched bases: 11. This CDR3 comprises 15 residues. The CDR3 coding sequence is TGTGCCAGCAGTTCAACTGGGACAGGGGTTAGTGGCTACACCTTC. Its protein is CASSSTGTGVSGYTF.

This chain uses TRBV5-1 with TRBJ2-1, with 7 bases that match TRBD2. The CDR3 sequence is 15 residues long. V lost 5 bases to trimming and J lost 0 bases; unmatched junction nucleotides: 5. Germline loops: CDR1 SGHRS, CDR2 YFSETQ. CDR3 nucleotides: TGCGCCAGCAGACTAGCGCCTTACTCCTACAATGAGCAGTTCTTC. As protein: CASRLAPYSYNEQFF.

The CDR3 here is CASSERERENSDTQYF. In nucleotides, the CDR3 is TGTGCCAGCAGTGAGAGAGAGCGGGAGAACTCAGATACGCAGTATTTT. The genes are TRBV25-1 and TRBJ2-3; 8 nucleotides match TRBD2. The junction had 9 bases not matched to a gene; V was cut back by 3 bases and J by 4 bases. Germline assignment: CDR1 MGHDK and CDR2 SYGVNS. This CDR3 contains 16 residues.

The J gene is TRBJ1-1, the V gene TRBV11-2, with 9 nucleotides matching TRBD1. The germline gives CDR1 SGHAT, CDR2 FQNNGV. V was clipped by 6 bases and J by 0 bases; unmatched bases: 11. The CDR3 extends over 17 amino acids. The CDR3 sequence is CASSSGNRGLLNTEAFF. Written as DNA, the CDR3 is TGTGCCAGCAGTTCGGGAAACAGGGGGCTGTTGAACACTGAAGCTTTCTTT.

This chain uses TRBV5-4 with TRBJ2-3, with 11 bases identical to TRBD2. Germline CDR1 reads SGHNT; CDR2 reads YYREEE (reference sequence). The CDR3 contains 17 residues. V trimming: 7 bases; J trimming: 5 bases; junction bases outside the gene matches: 15. The chain's CDR3 is CASSRWGSGRVGDTQYF. In DNA form, the CDR3 reads TGTGCCAGCTCTCGGTGGGGTAGCGGGAGGGTCGGAGATACGCAGTATTTT.

The chain joins TRBV6-5 to TRBJ2-2; 7 bases fit TRBD1. The CDR3 extends over 15 amino acids. J was trimmed by 4 bases and V by 0 bases; bases with no gene match: 2. CDR1 is MNHEY and CDR2 is SVGAGI in the germline V gene. The CDR3 coding sequence is TGTGCCAGCAGTTACTCGCCAGGGGGCACCGGGGAGCTGTTTTTT. Residues: CASSYSPGGTGELFF.

The V call is TRBV11-2, the J call TRBJ1-4, with 12 bases aligning to TRBD1. V lost 1 base, J lost 5 bases, and 5 bases stayed unmatched. CDR1 is SGHAT and CDR2 is FQNNGV in the germline V gene. CDR3 length equals 17 residues. CDR3 sequence reads: CASSLGGQGARNEKLFF. CDR3 coding DNA: TGTGCCAGCAGCTTAGGGGGACAGGGGGCACGGAATGAAAAACTGTTTTTT.

This clone was seen a few times. The genes are TRBV29-1 and TRBJ2-7; the D gene is possibly TRBD1 (5 bases). Germline-derived CDR1 and CDR2 are SQVTM and ANQGSEA. This CDR3 is built from 15 residues. V was clipped by 6 bases and J by 0 bases, with 18 bases between them. The CDR3 sequence: CSVDGPQGHSYEQYF. CDR3 nucleotide sequence: TGCAGCGTAGATGGGCCGCAGGGCCACTCCTACGAGCAGTACTTC.

The V gene is TRBV28, the J gene TRBJ1-3; D gene uncertain. The CDR3 covers 15 residues. Looked up from germline, CDR1 is MDHEN and CDR2 is SYDVKM. V lost 5 bases, J lost 4 bases, and 15 bases lay in between. The CDR3 nucleotides are TGTGCCAGCAGTCAACCGGTAAACCAAGGAAACACCATATATTTT. Translating gives CASSQPVNQGNTIYF.

This clone was seen a few times. The chain is built from TRBV7-2 and TRBJ1-5; D not resolved. Trimming pared 5 bases from V and 4 bases from J, leaving 9 bases between. CDR1 and CDR2 from the germline V gene are SGHTA and FQGNSA. This CDR3 has 13 residues. The CDR3 DNA is TGTGCCAGCAGCCGAGGGAGTAATCAGCCCCAGCATTTT. Amino acids: CASSRGSNQPQHF.